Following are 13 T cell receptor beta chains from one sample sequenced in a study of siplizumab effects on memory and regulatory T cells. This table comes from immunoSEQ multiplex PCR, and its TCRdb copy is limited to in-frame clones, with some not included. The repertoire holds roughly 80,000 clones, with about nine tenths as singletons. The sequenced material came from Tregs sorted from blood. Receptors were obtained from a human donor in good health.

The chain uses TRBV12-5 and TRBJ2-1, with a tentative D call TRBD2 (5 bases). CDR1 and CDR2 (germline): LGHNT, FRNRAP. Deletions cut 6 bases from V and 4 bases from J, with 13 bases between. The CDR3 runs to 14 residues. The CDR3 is CASGQALAYNEQFF. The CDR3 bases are TGTGCTAGTGGCCAAGCCTTAGCGTACAATGAGCAGTTCTTC.

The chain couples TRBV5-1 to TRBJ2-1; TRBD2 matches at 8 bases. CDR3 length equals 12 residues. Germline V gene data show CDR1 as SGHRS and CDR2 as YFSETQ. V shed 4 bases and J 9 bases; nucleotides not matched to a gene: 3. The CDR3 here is CASSLSGGEQFF. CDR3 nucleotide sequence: TGCGCCAGCAGCCTCAGCGGGGGTGAGCAGTTCTTC.

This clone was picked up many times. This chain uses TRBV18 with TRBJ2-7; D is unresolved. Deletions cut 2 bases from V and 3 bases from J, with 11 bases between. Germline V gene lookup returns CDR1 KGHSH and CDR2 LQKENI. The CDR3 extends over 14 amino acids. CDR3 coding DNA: TGTGCCAGCTCACCAAAGGATTCCAGCTACGAGCAGTACTTC. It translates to CASSPKDSSYEQYF.

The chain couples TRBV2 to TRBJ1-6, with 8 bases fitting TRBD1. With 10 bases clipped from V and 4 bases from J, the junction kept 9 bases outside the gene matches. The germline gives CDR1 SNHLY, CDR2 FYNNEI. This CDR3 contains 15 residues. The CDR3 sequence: CAKRTGREYNSPLHF. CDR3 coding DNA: TGTGCCAAAAGGACAGGGAGAGAGTATAATTCACCCCTCCACTTT. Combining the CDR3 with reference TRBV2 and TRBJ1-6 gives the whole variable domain EPEVTQTPSHQVTQMGQEVILRCVPISNHLYFYWYRQILGQKVEFLVSFYNNEISEKSEIFDDQFSVERPDGSNFTLKIRSTKLEDSAMYFCAKRTGREYNSPLHFGNGTRLTVT.

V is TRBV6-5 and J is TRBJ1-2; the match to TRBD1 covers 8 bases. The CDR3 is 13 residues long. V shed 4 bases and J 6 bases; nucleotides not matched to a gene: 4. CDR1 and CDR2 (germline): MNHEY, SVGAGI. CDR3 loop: CASSSRQGNGYTF. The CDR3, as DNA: TGTGCCAGCAGTTCCCGACAGGGGAATGGCTACACCTTC.

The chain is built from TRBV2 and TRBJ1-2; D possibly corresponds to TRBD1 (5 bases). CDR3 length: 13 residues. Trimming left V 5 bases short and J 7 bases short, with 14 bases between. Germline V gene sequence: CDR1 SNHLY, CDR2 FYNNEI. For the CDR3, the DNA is TGTGCCAGCAGTCAGCAGGGTCGGCTTGGCTACACCTTC. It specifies CASSQQGRLGYTF.

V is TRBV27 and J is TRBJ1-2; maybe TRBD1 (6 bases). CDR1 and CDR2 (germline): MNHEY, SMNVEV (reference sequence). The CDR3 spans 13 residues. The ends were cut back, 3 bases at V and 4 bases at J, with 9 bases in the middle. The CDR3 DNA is TGTGCCAGCAGTTTGGAAGGGGGCTATGGCTACACCTTC. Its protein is CASSLEGGYGYTF.

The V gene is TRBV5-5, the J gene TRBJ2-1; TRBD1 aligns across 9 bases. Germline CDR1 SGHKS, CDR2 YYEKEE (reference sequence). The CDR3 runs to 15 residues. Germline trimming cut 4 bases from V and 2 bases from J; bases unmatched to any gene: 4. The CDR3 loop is CASSKGQGTYNEQFF. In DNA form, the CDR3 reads TGTGCCAGCAGCAAGGGACAGGGAACCTACAATGAGCAGTTCTTC.

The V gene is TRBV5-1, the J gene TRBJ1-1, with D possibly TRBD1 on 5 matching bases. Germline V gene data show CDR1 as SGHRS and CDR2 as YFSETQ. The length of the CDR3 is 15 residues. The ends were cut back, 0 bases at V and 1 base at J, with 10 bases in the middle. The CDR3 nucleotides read TGCGCCAGCAGCTTGGTTGGTGACAGGAACACTGAAGCTTTCTTT. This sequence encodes CASSLVGDRNTEAFF.

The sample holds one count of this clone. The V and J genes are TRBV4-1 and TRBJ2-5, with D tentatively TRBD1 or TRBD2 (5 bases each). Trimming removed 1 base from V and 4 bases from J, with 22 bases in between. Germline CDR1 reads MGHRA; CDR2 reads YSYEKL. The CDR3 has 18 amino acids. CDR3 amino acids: CASSQGFGASRFGETQYF. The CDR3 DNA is TGCGCCAGCAGCCAAGGCTTCGGGGCTAGCCGTTTCGGAGAGACCCAGTACTTC.

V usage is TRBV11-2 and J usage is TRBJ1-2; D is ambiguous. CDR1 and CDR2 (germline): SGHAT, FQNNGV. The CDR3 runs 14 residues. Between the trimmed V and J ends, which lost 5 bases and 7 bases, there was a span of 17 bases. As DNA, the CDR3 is TGTGCCAGCAGCCCGCGGGTGGACTGGATTGGCTACACCTTC. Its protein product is CASSPRVDWIGYTF.

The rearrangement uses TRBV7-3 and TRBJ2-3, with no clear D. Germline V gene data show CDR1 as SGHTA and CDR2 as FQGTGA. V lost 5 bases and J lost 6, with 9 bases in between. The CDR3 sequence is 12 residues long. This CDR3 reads CASSHRADTQYF. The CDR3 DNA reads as TGTGCCAGCAGCCATCGAGCGGATACGCAGTATTTT.

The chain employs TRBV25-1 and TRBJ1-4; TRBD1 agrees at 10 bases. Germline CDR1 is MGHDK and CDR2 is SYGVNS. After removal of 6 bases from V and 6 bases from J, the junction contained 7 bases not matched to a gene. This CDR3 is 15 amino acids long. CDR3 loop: CASSALGTGDEKLFF. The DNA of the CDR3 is TGTGCCAGCAGCGCTCTGGGGACAGGGGATGAAAAACTGTTTTTT.